One and the same sample provided the 7 T cell receptor beta chains below, sequenced in a study of blood T cell repertoires in COVID-19. The method was immunoSEQ multiplex PCR; TCRdb's version includes in-frame clones alone and lacks a portion of them. The data show some 120,000 clones, roughly 72% seen once. The specimen was peripheral blood. These receptor sequences come from a man in his fifties or sixties with acute or convalescent COVID-19.

This chain connects TRBV20-1 to TRBJ1-1, with D tentatively TRBD1 (6 bases). Trimming shortened V by 6 bases and J by 11 bases, and 13 bases separated the two germline ends. Germline V gene sequence: CDR1 DFQATT, CDR2 SNEGSKA (reference sequence). The CDR3 has 10 amino acids. The CDR3 sequence is CSATQGRAFF. The CDR3 nucleotides are TGCAGTGCGACCCAGGGGCGGGCTTTCTTT.

The chain uses TRBV2 and TRBJ2-5; 9 nucleotides line up with TRBD1. This CDR3 has 15 residues. Trimming cost V 4 bases and J 5 bases; bases outside gene matches: 8. In germline, CDR1 is SNHLY, CDR2 FYNNEI. The CDR3 DNA reads as TGTGCCAGCAGTGTCCGGACAGGGGCTGTGGAGACCCAGTACTTC. Translating it yields CASSVRTGAVETQYF.

This clone has just a few counts. This chain joins TRBV12-3 or TRBV12-4 and TRBJ1-1; perhaps TRBD1 as D (5 bases). This CDR3 is 13 amino acids long. V dropped 2 bases and J dropped 6 bases, with 10 bases sitting between them. Written as DNA, the CDR3 is TGTGCCAGCAGTTTATCAGGGATGCCTGAAGCTTTCTTT. Translated: CASSLSGMPEAFF.

As for this clone: Being one base from a much bigger clone, this may be a read error. In the same sample, other DNA sequences code for this CDR3. This chain uses TRBV2 with TRBJ1-1; 7 bases are shared with TRBD1. Germline loops: CDR1 SNHLY, CDR2 FYNNEI. The CDR3 extends over 13 amino acids. V was pared by 6 bases and J by 1 base, with 2 bases of the junction left unmatched. This chain's CDR3 is CASSRDRNTEAFF. For the CDR3, the DNA is TGTGCCAGCAGCCGGGACAGGAACACTGAAGCTTTCTTT.

The chain joins TRBV15 to TRBJ2-3; D not certain. The V gene lost 3 bases and the J gene lost 0 bases, with 4 bases spanning the gap. CDR1 is LNHNV, CDR2 YYDKDF, per germline (reference sequence). This CDR3 contains 13 residues. The DNA for the CDR3 is TGTGCCACCAGCAGGGCTAGCACAGATACGCAGTATTTT. As protein: CATSRASTDTQYF.

J is TRBJ2-6 and V is TRBV13; D is uncertain. The CDR3 covers 17 residues. Germline V lookup: CDR1 PRHDT, CDR2 FYEKMQ (reference sequence). V was cut by 0 bases and J by 2 bases, with 11 bases left in between. The CDR3 loop reads CASSLGAGLAGANVLTF. The CDR3 coding sequence is TGTGCCAGCAGCTTAGGTGCAGGTTTGGCTGGGGCCAACGTCCTGACTTTC.

This chain joins TRBV7-3 and TRBJ1-1; D is perhaps TRBD1 (6 bases). Germline values: CDR1 SGHTA, CDR2 FQGTGA. The V end lost 4 bases, the J end lost 3 bases, and 9 bases lay between the germline ends. The CDR3 consists of 13 residues. CDR3 amino acids: CASSSDRYTEAFF. The CDR3 DNA follows: TGTGCCAGCAGCTCCGACAGGTACACTGAAGCTTTCTTT.